This T cell receptor (beta chain) is from a study of beta chain features in type 1 diabetes. Study observations and caveats: Sampled from patients, naive, central memory and Treg TCRB repertoires appeared more similar than those sampled from healthy donors.

The length of the CDR3 is 14 residues. The J segment lost 6 bases and the V segment lost 7 bases, leaving 10 bases of the junction unmatched. Germline CDR1 SNHLY, CDR2 FYNNEI. Isolated RNA was reverse transcribed in full, so expressed TCRB transcripts were sequenced. Libraries were prepared by immunoSEQ multiplex PCR; TCRdb keeps only in-frame clonotypes and omits some of them. The top ten hold under 2.5% of the sample, which has 150,000 to 200,000 clones, approximately 9% seen once. Averaging around 110 mL, one heparinised blood draw was given by each donor. Sorting with CD45RO/CCR7/CD25/CD127/CD95/CD27 yielded naive, central memory, regulatory and stem-like memory CD4+ cells. This clone was seen a few times. Its antigen is not known.

Sequencing input: central memory CD4+ T cells from blood. The rearrangement joins TRBV2 to TRBJ2-7, with 9 bases that match TRBD2. This sequence originates from a woman younger than 30 in good health. The CDR3 DNA reads TGTGCCAGCACTGCGGGAGGGGCTGGTGGCGAGCAGTACTTC. Translated: CASTAGGAGGEQYF.